These 19 T cell receptor beta chains were all obtained from the same sample, sequenced in a study of PD-1 blockade in classical Hodgkin lymphoma. Time point here: newly diagnosed, previously untreated cHL patient sample. Thawed PBMCs were the source of CD4+ T cells, purified by magnetic negative selection. Assay used: immunoSEQ multiplex PCR; TCRdb lists only in-frame clones, some missing. The data show some 30,000 clones, about 87% seen once. Sequencing input: CD4+ T cells from blood. Receptors were obtained from a human donor with classical Hodgkin lymphoma.

This rearrangement joins TRBV15 to TRBJ1-5; D ambiguous. Trimming removed 1 base at V and 3 bases at J, with 1 base between. The CDR3 runs 12 residues. Germline values: CDR1 LNHNV, CDR2 YYDKDF (reference sequence). CDR3 nucleotide sequence: TGTGCCACCAGCAGAGTCAATCAGCCCCAGCATTTT. Translating it yields CATSRVNQPQHF.

The chain links TRBV6-1 to TRBJ1-2, with a tentative D call TRBD1 (6 bases). The CDR3 has 14 residues. The germline V and J ends were trimmed by 5 bases and 6 bases, with 16 bases remaining between them. Germline V lookup: CDR1 MNHNS, CDR2 SASEGT. The CDR3 DNA is TGTGCCAGCAGTACCCGTGGGGGGGCGGATGGCTACACCTTC. This translates into CASSTRGGADGYTF.

The chain joins TRBV25-1 to TRBJ1-2; 7 bases agree with TRBD1. This CDR3 has 14 residues. V shed 6 bases, J shed 7 bases, and the junction held 11 bases outside the gene matches. Germline values: CDR1 MGHDK, CDR2 SYGVNS. The CDR3 DNA reads TGTGCCAGCAGCCTACCGGGACAGAAATGTGGCTACACCTTC. It specifies CASSLPGQKCGYTF.

The chain couples TRBV19 to TRBJ1-1, with D uncertain. Trimming shortened V by 3 bases and J by 2 bases, and 13 bases separated the two germline ends. CDR3 length: 15 residues. Germline CDR1 LNHDA, CDR2 SQIVND (reference sequence). Here the CDR3 reads CASSIRHTLNTEAFF. CDR3 DNA: TGTGCCAGTAGTATTCGGCACACCCTCAACACTGAAGCTTTCTTT.

The rearrangement joins TRBV5-1 to TRBJ1-1; D ambiguous. This CDR3 region has 15 residues. In germline, CDR1 is SGHRS, CDR2 YFSETQ. V was cut by 0 bases and J by 6 bases, with 15 bases left in between. The CDR3 here is CASSLEVAGGAEAFF. CDR3 sequence (DNA): TGCGCCAGCAGCTTGGAAGTGGCGGGCGGCGCTGAAGCTTTCTTT.

V usage is TRBV4-2 and J usage is TRBJ1-1; D uncertain. The V gene lost 0 bases and the J gene lost 1 base, with 6 bases spanning the gap. Germline CDR1 reads LGHNA; CDR2 reads YNFKEQ. The CDR3 totals 14 residues. Here the CDR3 reads CASSQDPWNTEAFF. Here the CDR3 DNA reads TGTGCCAGCAGCCAAGATCCCTGGAACACTGAAGCTTTCTTT.

The sample holds a few counts of this clone. The chain's CDR3 is CASSPRGNTEAFF. In DNA, the CDR3 is TGTGCCAGCTCACCACGAGGCAACACTGAAGCTTTCTTT. The J gene is TRBJ1-1, the V gene TRBV18, with D hard to call. V dropped 1 base and J dropped 2 bases, with 5 bases sitting between them. The CDR3 runs 13 residues. Germline V gene sequence: CDR1 KGHSH, CDR2 LQKENI.

The chain couples TRBV11-3 to TRBJ2-3; D remains ambiguous. The ends were cut back, 0 bases at V and 5 bases at J, with 6 bases in the middle. This CDR3 spans 13 amino acids. CDR1 and CDR2 from the germline V gene are SGHNT and YENEEA. CDR3: CASSLDLGDTQYF. The DNA of the CDR3 is TGTGCCAGCAGCTTAGATCTGGGAGATACGCAGTATTTT.

This chain connects TRBV4-2 to TRBJ2-7; D possibly corresponds to TRBD2 (6 bases). This CDR3 has 16 amino acids. The germline gives CDR1 LGHNA, CDR2 YNFKEQ. The V end was cut by 3 bases, the J end by 0 bases, with 15 bases between. The CDR3 sequence is CASSQRDSDSSYEQYF. DNA for the CDR3: TGTGCCAGCAGCCAGCGGGACTCCGATAGCTCCTACGAGCAGTACTTC.

The rearrangement uses TRBV25-1 and TRBJ2-5, with a possible D match to TRBD2 (7 bases). Germline loops: CDR1 MGHDK, CDR2 SYGVNS. V lost 1 base and J 5 bases, leaving 14 bases between the germline ends. The CDR3 totals 15 residues. CDR3 residues: CASSEWGGRGETQYF. CDR3 DNA sequence: TGTGCCAGCAGTGAATGGGGGGGGCGAGGGGAGACCCAGTACTTC. Supplemented by reference TRBV25-1 and TRBJ2-5, the full variable domain reads EADIYQTPRYLVIGTGKKITLECSQTMGHDKMYWYQQDPGMELHLIHYSYGVNSTEKGDLSSESTVSRIRTEHFPLTLESARPSHTSQYLCASSEWGGRGETQYFGPGTRLLVL.

The chain recombines TRBV9 with TRBJ2-7; D is tentatively TRBD1 or TRBD2 (5 bases each). The germline V gene encodes CDR1 SGDLS and CDR2 YYNGEE. This CDR3 has 15 residues. Between the trimmed V and J ends, which lost 3 bases and 6 bases, there was a span of 19 bases. The CDR3 DNA follows: TGTGCCAGCAGCGCCCCCGGGACCGGGACGGGCGAGCAGTACTTC. Its protein is CASSAPGTGTGEQYF.

V is TRBV29-1 and J is TRBJ1-2; D is unresolved. V was cut by 7 bases and J by 3 bases, with 12 bases left in between. In germline, CDR1 is SQVTM, CDR2 ANQGSEA. The CDR3 totals 12 residues. Here the CDR3 reads CSAPRGDYGYTF. CDR3 DNA: TGCAGCGCCCCACGCGGGGACTATGGCTACACCTTC. The whole variable domain, remainder taken from reference TRBV29-1 and TRBJ1-2, is SAVISQKPSRDICQRGTSLTIQCQVDSQVTMMFWYRQQPGQSLTLIATANQGSEATYESGFVIDKFPISRPNLTFSTLTVSNMSPEDSSIYLCSAPRGDYGYTFGSGTRLTVV.

Written as DNA, the CDR3 is TGTGCCAGCAGCCGACTGGGTGAAGCTTTCTTT. This codes for CASSRLGEAFF. V usage is TRBV6-5 and J usage is TRBJ1-1; D is unclear. CDR1 MNHEY and CDR2 SVGAGI come from the germline V gene. The CDR3 spans 11 residues. The V end was cut by 6 bases, the J end by 7 bases, with 9 bases between.

The chain joins TRBV10-3 to TRBJ2-6, with TRBD1 matching over 9 bases. The V gene end was trimmed by 5 bases and the J gene end by 2 bases; junction bases not matched to a gene: 1. The CDR3 contains 15 residues. CDR1 is ENHRY and CDR2 is SYGVKD in the germline V gene. CDR3 bases: TGTGCCATCAGTACAGGGGGCGCTGGGGCCAACGTCCTGACTTTC. Amino acid sequence: CAISTGGAGANVLTF.

The chain has TRBV19 and TRBJ1-1; perhaps TRBD1 as D (6 bases). The CDR3 runs to 15 residues. Trimming stripped 6 bases from V and 0 bases from J, with 14 bases between. CDR1 and CDR2 (germline): LNHDA, SQIVND (reference sequence). The CDR3 loop is CASSQSTGMNTEAFF. CDR3 in DNA: TGTGCCAGTAGCCAATCGACAGGCATGAACACTGAAGCTTTCTTT. The variable domain in full, completed from reference TRBV19 and TRBJ1-1, reads DGGITQSPKYLFRKEGQNVTLSCEQNLNHDAMYWYRQDPGQGLRLIYYSQIVNDFQKGDIAEGYSVSREKKESFPLTVTSAQKNPTAFYLCASSQSTGMNTEAFFGQGTRLTVV.

This chain connects TRBV19 to TRBJ2-7; D gene uncertain. V was cut by 3 bases and J by 0 bases, with 12 bases left in between. The CDR3 has 15 amino acids. CDR1 and CDR2 (germline): LNHDA, SQIVND (reference sequence). The CDR3 DNA sequence: TGTGCCAGTAGTATTGATTCCCAAGTCTCCTACGAGCAGTACTTC. Translation: CASSIDSQVSYEQYF.

By sample share, this clone is medium-sized. The genes are TRBV2 and TRBJ1-2; 7 bases agree with TRBD1. Germline CDR1 and CDR2: SNHLY and FYNNEI. The CDR3 sequence is 12 residues long. J lost 7 bases, V lost 7 bases, and 6 bases had no gene match. The CDR3 spells CASISTGTGYTF. The CDR3 DNA follows: TGTGCCAGCATTTCGACAGGGACTGGCTACACCTTC. The variable domain in full, completed from reference TRBV2 and TRBJ1-2, reads EPEVTQTPSHQVTQMGQEVILRCVPISNHLYFYWYRQILGQKVEFLVSFYNNEISEKSEIFDDQFSVERPDGSNFTLKIRSTKLEDSAMYFCASISTGTGYTFGSGTRLTVV.

In nucleotides, the CDR3 is TGTGCCAGCAGCTTAGATGAGTGGGACTCGCTCATCGGGCAGTTCTTC. Translating gives CASSLDEWDSLIGQFF. The chain combines TRBV7-6 with TRBJ2-1; D possibly corresponds to TRBD2 (6 bases). The germline V gene has CDR1 SGHVS and CDR2 FNYEAQ. CDR3 length: 16 residues. Trimming left V 1 base short and J 12 bases short, with 22 bases between.

This chain connects TRBV28 to TRBJ2-5; no definite D call. The CDR3 is 10 residues long. Germline V gene lookup returns CDR1 MDHEN and CDR2 SYDVKM. V was trimmed by 8 bases and J by 3 bases, leaving 4 bases between them. In nucleotides, the CDR3 is TGTGCCAGCGCTAAAGAGACCCAGTACTTC. Translation: CASAKETQYF.